This T cell receptor beta chain was sequenced in a study of CD8 T cells in Susac syndrome. Bulk CD8+ and CD4+ cells came from magnetic negative isolation; CD8+ TEMRA by FACS. The germline gives CDR1 MNHEY, CDR2 SVGEGT. Trimming took 8 bases from V and 9 from J, leaving 16 bases between them. This CDR3 is built from 12 residues. Reverse transcription of roughly 0.5 to 1 ug RNA was performed with random hexamers. It was immunoSEQ multiplex PCR that amplified TCR beta CDR3 across 54 Vbeta and 13 Jbeta. TCRdb re-called the immunoSEQ multiplex PCR reads with MiXCR, one entry per CDR3 protein. The table has 140,000 to 150,000 distinct CDR3 sequences, approximately 94% seen once.

The chain uses TRBV6-2 or TRBV6-3 and TRBJ2-5; D is possibly TRBD1 (5 bases). The sequencing input was CD4+ T cells from PBMCs. This TCR was recovered from a human donor in good health. The CDR3 DNA reads as TGTGCCAGCGGGGCGTCCCCGTCATCCCAGTACTTC. Translating gives CASGASPSSQYF.